This T cell receptor (beta chain) was profiled in a study of T cell responses to AZD1222 COVID-19 vaccine. Data came from immunoSEQ multiplex PCR; TCRdb stores just in-frame clones and leaves some out. The sample yields 87,000 or so clones, about 90% seen once. From germline, CDR1 is MNHEY and CDR2 SVGAGI. Trimming cost V 5 bases and J 7 bases; bases outside gene matches: 11. This CDR3 is built from 15 residues. The chain has TRBV6-5 and TRBJ2-5; the match to TRBD1 covers 9 bases. Sequenced material: peripheral blood, taken on day 0 of AZD1222 vaccination. This receptor was identified in an adult in good health. The CDR3 reads CASSPVQGAGGTQYF. The CDR3 DNA reads as TGTGCCAGCAGTCCCGTACAGGGGGCAGGCGGGACCCAGTACTTC.